These 17 T cell receptor beta chains originate from one sample sequenced in a study of shared clonotypes between healthy human individuals. Clones were sequenced by immunoSEQ multiplex PCR, and TCRdb holds only the in-frame ones, with some missing. The sample shows more than 2,000,000 clones, approximately 95% of them seen only once. The sample comprised naive CD4+ T cells from PBMCs. Subset denoted: CD45RA+ positively selected. These receptors came from a man between 18 and 29 years old in good health. Some clones in this sample may be carry-over from other donors' samples.

The chain is built from TRBV28 and TRBJ2-1; no clear D gene. The V gene lost 3 bases and the J gene lost 6 bases, with 15 bases spanning the gap. Germline assignment: CDR1 MDHEN and CDR2 SYDVKM. CDR3 size: 15 residues. CDR3 protein: CASSFWLDRSNEQFF. In DNA, the CDR3 is TGTGCCAGCAGTTTTTGGCTAGATAGGAGCAATGAGCAGTTCTTC.

This chain uses TRBV27 with TRBJ1-1, with D perhaps TRBD1 (6 bases). Germline CDR1 and CDR2: MNHEY and SMNVEV (reference sequence). Deletions cut 2 bases from V and 4 bases from J, with 14 bases between. The CDR3 runs to 15 residues. CDR3 in DNA: TGTGCCAGCAGTTTAACTCTGGGGGGGGCCACTGAAGCTTTCTTT. Protein product: CASSLTLGGATEAFF.

Remarks on this clone: This CDR3 is also generated by other DNA sequences in the sample. The gene calls are TRBV20-1 and TRBJ2-5, with no clear D. CDR3 length: 11 amino acids. The germline V and J ends were trimmed by 6 bases and 4 bases, with 9 bases remaining between them. The V gene's germline CDR1 is DFQATT and CDR2 SNEGSKA (reference sequence). CDR3 residues: CSARRAETQYF. The CDR3, as DNA: TGCAGTGCCAGAAGAGCAGAGACCCAGTACTTC.

The rearrangement links TRBV6-6 to TRBJ2-3, with 7 bases lining up with TRBD1. The CDR3 has 14 amino acids. V was pared by 6 bases and J by 2 bases, with 5 bases of the junction left unmatched. The germline CDR1 and CDR2 sequences are MNHNY and SVGAGI (reference sequence). CDR3 sequence reads: CASSPGQFTDTQYF. CDR3 nucleotides: TGTGCCAGCAGCCCGGGACAGTTCACAGATACGCAGTATTTT.

The table lists this clone with a count of one. The V call is TRBV14, the J call TRBJ2-1; TRBD2 matches 11 bases. Germline CDR1 SGHDN, CDR2 FVKESK. V was pared by 2 bases and J by 5 bases, with 8 bases of the junction left unmatched. The CDR3 has 17 residues. The CDR3 DNA reads TGTGCCAGCAGCCAACGTAGGGGGACTAGCGGTCACAATGAGCAGTTCTTC. It encodes CASSQRRGTSGHNEQFF.

The chain couples TRBV6-1 to TRBJ1-4, with TRBD1 matching over 7 bases. Germline-derived CDR1 and CDR2 are MNHNS and SASEGT. Trimming at V came to 7 bases and at J to 8 bases, leaving 7 bases not matched to a gene. CDR3 length: 13 amino acids. The CDR3 sequence is CASKRDRDEKLFF. As DNA, the CDR3 is TGTGCCAGCAAGCGAGACAGGGACGAAAAACTGTTTTTT.

The CDR3, as DNA: TGCGCCAGCAGCTTAATGACTAGTATGAGGTACATTCAGTACTTC. This sequence encodes CASSLMTSMRYIQYF. This chain uses TRBV5-1 with TRBJ2-4; D might be TRBD2 (6 bases). Germline-derived CDR1 and CDR2 are SGHRS and YFSETQ. The CDR3 runs 15 residues. V dropped 2 bases and J dropped 8 bases, with 17 bases sitting between them. Drawing the rest from reference TRBV5-1 and TRBJ2-4, the complete variable domain is KAGVTQTPRYLIKTRGQQVTLSCSPISGHRSVSWYQQTPGQGLQFLFEYFSETQRNKGNFPGRFSGRQFSNSRSEMNVSTLELGDSALYLCASSLMTSMRYIQYFGAGTRLSVL.

The chain combines TRBV5-1 with TRBJ1-2, with D perhaps TRBD1 (6 bases). The CDR3 consists of 14 residues. With 7 bases removed from V and 5 bases from J, the gap between germline ends came to 18 bases. The germline CDR1 and CDR2 sequences are SGHRS and YFSETQ. For the CDR3, the DNA is TGCGCCAGCTCCAACTCTGGGACAATGTATGGCTACACCTTC. Its translation is CASSNSGTMYGYTF. The variable domain in full, completed from reference TRBV5-1 and TRBJ1-2, reads KAGVTQTPRYLIKTRGQQVTLSCSPISGHRSVSWYQQTPGQGLQFLFEYFSETQRNKGNFPGRFSGRQFSNSRSEMNVSTLELGDSALYLCASSNSGTMYGYTFGSGTRLTVV.

J is TRBJ1-3 and V is TRBV18; D is ambiguous. Trimming left V 8 bases short and J 8 bases short, with 16 bases between. The CDR3 extends over 13 amino acids. Per the germline V gene, CDR1 is KGHSH and CDR2 is LQKENI. The CDR3 nucleotides read TGTGCCAGCCGCACCCCCACGAGAGACACCATATATTTT. It is translated as CASRTPTRDTIYF.

As for this clone: Other DNA sequences of this sample code for an identical CDR3. The rearrangement links TRBV19 to TRBJ2-5; D is perhaps TRBD1 (5 bases). The CDR3 covers 14 residues. The V gene lost 4 bases and the J gene lost 5 bases, with 14 bases spanning the gap. In germline, CDR1 is LNHDA, CDR2 SQIVND (reference sequence). In DNA, the CDR3 is TGTGCCAGTAGTACTACAGGCTCAGGGGAGACCCAGTACTTC. Encoded protein: CASSTTGSGETQYF.

This chain uses TRBV2 with TRBJ2-1, with a weak D call TRBD2 (6 bases). There are 14 residues in the CDR3. Between the trimmed V and J ends, which lost 3 bases and 8 bases, there was a span of 14 bases. Germline V gene sequence: CDR1 SNHLY, CDR2 FYNNEI. Here the CDR3 DNA reads TGTGCCAGCAGTGAGGGCGGGGCCCGATATGAGCAGTTCTTC. As protein: CASSEGGARYEQFF.

This clone appeared once. The sample holds other DNA sequences that translate to the same CDR3. This chain links TRBV14 with TRBJ1-2; 7 nucleotides match TRBD1. Germline V CDR1 and CDR2: SGHDN, FVKESK. The CDR3 length is 13 residues. The ends lost 4 bases at V and 8 bases at J; junction bases unmatched: 7. The CDR3 DNA is TGTGCCAGCAGCCCACGGACAGGTGACGGCTACACCTTC. It translates to CASSPRTGDGYTF.

In this sample, this clone turned up a few times. The chain recombines TRBV14 with TRBJ1-1, with 9 bases identical to TRBD1. The V segment lost 1 base and the J segment 10 bases; nucleotides outside the gene matches: 4. The CDR3 is 13 amino acids. Germline CDR1 and CDR2: SGHDN and FVKESK. The CDR3 nucleotides are TGTGCCAGCAGCCAAGGAACAGGGGGCAGAGCTTTCTTT. Translated, it gives CASSQGTGGRAFF.

This chain connects TRBV7-3 to TRBJ2-7, with D possibly matching TRBD2 (6 bases). This CDR3 is built from 14 residues. Deletions cut 5 bases from V and 4 bases from J, with 15 bases between. The germline gives CDR1 SGHTA, CDR2 FQGTGA. Here the CDR3 DNA reads TGTGCCAGCAGCCGTACCGGGACTCTTTACGAGCAGTACTTC. It translates to CASSRTGTLYEQYF.

The CDR3 loop reads CASQNPTTGELFF. For the CDR3, the DNA is TGTGCCAGCCAAAACCCCACCACCGGGGAGCTGTTTTTT. The chain uses TRBV4-2 and TRBJ2-2, with D uncertain. Germline lookup yields CDR1 LGHNA and CDR2 YNFKEQ. Trimming pared 8 bases from V and 4 bases from J, leaving 11 bases between. CDR3 length: 13 residues.

The chain joins TRBV30 to TRBJ2-3; the D is unclear. V was clipped by 4 bases and J by 0 bases, with 14 bases between them. The CDR3 sequence is 15 residues long. Germline V gene lookup returns CDR1 GTSNPN and CDR2 SVGIG (reference sequence). CDR3 in amino acids: CAWKLRGRSTDTQYF. The DNA for the CDR3 is TGTGCCTGGAAACTCAGAGGCCGCAGCACAGATACGCAGTATTTT.

The genes are TRBV4-1 and TRBJ1-5; D remains unclear. The V end lost 5 bases, the J end lost 0 bases, and 11 bases lay between the germline ends. The CDR3 is 15 amino acids. Germline values: CDR1 MGHRA, CDR2 YSYEKL. Here the CDR3 reads CASSEQADSNQPQHF. The CDR3 DNA follows: TGCGCCAGCAGCGAGCAGGCAGATAGCAATCAGCCCCAGCATTTT.